One sample yielded the 3 T cell receptor beta chains listed below, sequenced in a study of molecular identifiers for immune sequencing clone quantification. MiXCR was run by TCRdb on the PCR reads, yielding one entry per CDR3 protein. This sample has hundreds of thousands of distinct CDR3 sequences, with 15% to 20% found just once. Material: naive CD8+ T cells from blood, with Jurkat cell RNA spiked in. This sample's subset: FACS-sorted CD8+CD4-CCR7+CD45RA+ naive T cells. The receptors derive from a human donor in good health. Some libraries in this study had Jurkat cell RNA spiked in.

About this clonotype: A much bigger clone sits one base away, suggesting this may be a read error. This chain uses TRBV20-1 with TRBJ1-5; the D is unclear. Germline assignment: CDR1 DFQATT and CDR2 SNEGSKA (reference sequence). CDR3 length equals 15 residues. The CDR3 region has the DNA TGCAGTGCTGAGGAAAGAGGATTGGGCAATCAGCCCAAGCATTTT. Its protein product is CSAEERGLGNQPKHF.

The chain joins TRBV6-1 to TRBJ1-5; 7 nucleotides match TRBD1. J was trimmed by 0 bases and V by 4 bases; bases with no gene match: 6. The CDR3 has 16 amino acids. Germline V gives CDR1 MNHNS, CDR2 SASEGT. Here the CDR3 reads CASSGGQRYSNQPQHF. CDR3 nucleotides: TGTGCCAGCAGTGGGGGACAGAGATATAGCAATCAGCCCCAGCATTTT.

At least ten counts were recorded for this clonotype. This chain joins TRBV13 and TRBJ2-3; D possibly matches TRBD1 or TRBD2 (5 bases each). Trimming removed 1 base at V and 3 bases at J, with 14 bases between. CDR1 and CDR2 from the germline V gene are PRHDT and FYEKMQ (reference sequence). The length of the CDR3 is 16 residues. The chain's CDR3 is CASSLVLGEQTDTQYF. The DNA for the CDR3 is TGTGCCAGCAGCTTAGTGTTGGGGGAACAGACAGATACGCAGTATTTT.